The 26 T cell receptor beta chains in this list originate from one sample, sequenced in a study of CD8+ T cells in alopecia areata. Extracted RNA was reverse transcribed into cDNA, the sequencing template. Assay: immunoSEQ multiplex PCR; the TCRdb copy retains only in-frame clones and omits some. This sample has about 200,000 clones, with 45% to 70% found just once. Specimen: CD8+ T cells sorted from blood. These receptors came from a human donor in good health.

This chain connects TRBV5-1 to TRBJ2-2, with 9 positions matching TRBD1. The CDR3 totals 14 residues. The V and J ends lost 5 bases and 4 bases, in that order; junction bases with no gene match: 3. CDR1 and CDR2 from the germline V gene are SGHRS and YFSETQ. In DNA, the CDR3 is TGCGCCAGCAGGCCACAGGGGGCCACCGGGGAGCTGTTTTTT. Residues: CASRPQGATGELFF.

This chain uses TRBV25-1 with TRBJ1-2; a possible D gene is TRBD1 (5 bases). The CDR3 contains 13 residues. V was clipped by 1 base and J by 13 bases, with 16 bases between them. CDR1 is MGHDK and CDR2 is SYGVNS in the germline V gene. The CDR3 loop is CASSESVDWGFTF. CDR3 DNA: TGTGCCAGCAGTGAATCGGTCGATTGGGGGTTCACCTTC.

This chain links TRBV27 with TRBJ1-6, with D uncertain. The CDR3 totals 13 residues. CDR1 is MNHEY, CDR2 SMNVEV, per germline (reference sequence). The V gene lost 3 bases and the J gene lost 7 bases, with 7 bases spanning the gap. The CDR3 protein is CASSLGWNSPLHF. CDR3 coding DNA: TGTGCCAGCAGTTTGGGGTGGAATTCACCCCTCCACTTT.

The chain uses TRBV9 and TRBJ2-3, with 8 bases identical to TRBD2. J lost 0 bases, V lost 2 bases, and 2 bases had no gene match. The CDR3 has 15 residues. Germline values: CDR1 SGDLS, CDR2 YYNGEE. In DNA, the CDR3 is TGTGCCAGCAGCGTGGGCGGGGGGAGCACAGATACGCAGTATTTT. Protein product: CASSVGGGSTDTQYF.

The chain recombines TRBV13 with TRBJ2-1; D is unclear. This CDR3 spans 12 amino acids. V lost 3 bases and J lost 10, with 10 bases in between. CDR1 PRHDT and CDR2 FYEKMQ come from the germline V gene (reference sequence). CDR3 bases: TGTGCCAGCAGCTTCCTACAGAGCGAGCAGTTCTTC. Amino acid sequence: CASSFLQSEQFF.

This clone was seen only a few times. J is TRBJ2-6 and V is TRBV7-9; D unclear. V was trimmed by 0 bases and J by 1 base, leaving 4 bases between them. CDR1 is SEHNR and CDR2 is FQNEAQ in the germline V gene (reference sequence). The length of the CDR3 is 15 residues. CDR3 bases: TGTGCCAGCAGCTTAGCGGCTTCTGGGGCCAACGTCCTGACTTTC. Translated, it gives CASSLAASGANVLTF.

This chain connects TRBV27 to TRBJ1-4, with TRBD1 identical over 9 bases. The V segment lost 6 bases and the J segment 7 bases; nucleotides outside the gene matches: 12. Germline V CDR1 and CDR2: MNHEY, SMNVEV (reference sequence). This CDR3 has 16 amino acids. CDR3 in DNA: TGTGCCAGCAGCCCCGGACCGGGACAGGGCCCTGAAAAACTGTTTTTT. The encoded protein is CASSPGPGQGPEKLFF.

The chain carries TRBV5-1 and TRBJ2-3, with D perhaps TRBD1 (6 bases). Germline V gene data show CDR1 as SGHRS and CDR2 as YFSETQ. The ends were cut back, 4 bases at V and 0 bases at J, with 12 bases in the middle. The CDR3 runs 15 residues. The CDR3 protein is CASSGGQSSTDTQYF. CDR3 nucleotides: TGCGCCAGCAGCGGAGGACAGTCTAGCACAGATACGCAGTATTTT.

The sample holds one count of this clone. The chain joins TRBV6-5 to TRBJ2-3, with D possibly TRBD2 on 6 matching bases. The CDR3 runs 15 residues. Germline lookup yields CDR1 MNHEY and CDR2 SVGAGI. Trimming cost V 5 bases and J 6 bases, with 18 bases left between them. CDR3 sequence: CASSSDGSRGDTQYF. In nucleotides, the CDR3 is TGTGCCAGCAGTAGTGACGGGTCCCGGGGGGATACGCAGTATTTT.

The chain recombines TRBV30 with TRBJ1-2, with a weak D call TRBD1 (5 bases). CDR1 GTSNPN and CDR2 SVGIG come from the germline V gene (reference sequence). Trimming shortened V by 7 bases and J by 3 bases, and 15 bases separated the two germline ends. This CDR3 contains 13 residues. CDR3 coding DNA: TGTGCCTCACCCCGGGGCAGGGACTATGGCTACACCTTC. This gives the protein CASPRGRDYGYTF.

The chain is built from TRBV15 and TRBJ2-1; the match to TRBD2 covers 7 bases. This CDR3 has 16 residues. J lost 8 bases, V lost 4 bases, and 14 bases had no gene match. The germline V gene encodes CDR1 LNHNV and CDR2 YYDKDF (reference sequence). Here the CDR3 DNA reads TGTGCCACCAGCACTACTAGGGGCGGGGGACTACATGAGCAGTTCTTC. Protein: CATSTTRGGGLHEQFF. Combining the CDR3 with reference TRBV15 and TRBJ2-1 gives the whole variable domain DAMVIQNPRYQVTQFGKPVTLSCSQTLNHNVMYWYQQKSSQAPKLLFHYYDKDFNNEADTPDNFQSRRPNTSFCFLDIRSPGLGDTAMYLCATSTTRGGGLHEQFFGPGTRLTVL.

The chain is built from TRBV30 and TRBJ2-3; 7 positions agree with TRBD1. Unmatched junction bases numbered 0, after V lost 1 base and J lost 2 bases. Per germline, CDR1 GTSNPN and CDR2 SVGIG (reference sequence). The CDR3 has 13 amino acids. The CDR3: CAWSEGATDTQYF. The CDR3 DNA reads TGTGCCTGGAGTGAGGGGGCCACAGATACGCAGTATTTT.

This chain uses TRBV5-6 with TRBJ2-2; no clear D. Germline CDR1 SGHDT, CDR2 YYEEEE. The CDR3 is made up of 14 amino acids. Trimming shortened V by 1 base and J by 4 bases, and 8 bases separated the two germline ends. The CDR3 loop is CASSLNGGTGELFF. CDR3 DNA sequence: TGTGCCAGCAGCTTGAATGGCGGCACCGGGGAGCTGTTTTTT.

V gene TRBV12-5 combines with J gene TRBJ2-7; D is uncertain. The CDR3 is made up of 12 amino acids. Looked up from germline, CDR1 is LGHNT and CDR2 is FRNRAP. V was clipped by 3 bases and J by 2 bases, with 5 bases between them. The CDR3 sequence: CASGFHTYEQYF. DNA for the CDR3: TGTGCTAGTGGTTTCCATACCTACGAGCAGTACTTC.

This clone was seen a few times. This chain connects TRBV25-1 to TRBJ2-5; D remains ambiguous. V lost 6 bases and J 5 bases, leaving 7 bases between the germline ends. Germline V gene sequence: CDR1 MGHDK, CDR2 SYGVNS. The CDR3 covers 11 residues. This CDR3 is CASSLGETQYF. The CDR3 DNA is TGTGCCAGCAGCCTCGGCGAGACCCAGTACTTC. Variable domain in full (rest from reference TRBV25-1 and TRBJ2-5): EADIYQTPRYLVIGTGKKITLECSQTMGHDKMYWYQQDPGMELHLIHYSYGVNSTEKGDLSSESTVSRIRTEHFPLTLESARPSHTSQYLCASSLGETQYFGPGTRLLVL.

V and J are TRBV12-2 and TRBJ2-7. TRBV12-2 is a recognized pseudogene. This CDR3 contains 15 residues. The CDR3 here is CASRLPGPSSYEQYF. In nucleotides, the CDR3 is TGTGCAAGTCGCCTACCGGGACCAAGCTCCTACGAGCAGTACTTC.

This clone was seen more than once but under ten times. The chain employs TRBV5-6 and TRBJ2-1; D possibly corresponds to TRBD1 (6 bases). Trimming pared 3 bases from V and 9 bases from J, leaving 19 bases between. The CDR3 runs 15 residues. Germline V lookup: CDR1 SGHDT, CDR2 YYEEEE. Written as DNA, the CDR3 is TGTGCCAGCAGCTCCTTCCCAGGGGAACGGGCTGAGCAGTTCTTC. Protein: CASSSFPGERAEQFF.

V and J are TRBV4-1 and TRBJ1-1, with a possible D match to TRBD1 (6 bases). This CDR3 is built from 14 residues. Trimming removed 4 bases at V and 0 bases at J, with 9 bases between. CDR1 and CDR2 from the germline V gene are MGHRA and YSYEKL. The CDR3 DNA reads TGCGCCAGCAGCCTTACAGGGATGAACACTGAAGCTTTCTTT. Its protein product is CASSLTGMNTEAFF.

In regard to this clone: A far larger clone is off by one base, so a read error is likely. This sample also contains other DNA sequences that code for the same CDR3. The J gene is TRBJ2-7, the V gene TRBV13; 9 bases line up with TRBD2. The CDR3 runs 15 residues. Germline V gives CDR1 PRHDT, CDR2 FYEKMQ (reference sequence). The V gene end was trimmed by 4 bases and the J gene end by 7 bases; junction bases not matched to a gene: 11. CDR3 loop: CASSCASGAVWEQYF. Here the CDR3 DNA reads TGTGCCAGCAGCTGCGCTAGCGGGGCTGTTTGGGAGCAGTACTTC.

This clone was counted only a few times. The CDR3 DNA is TGTGCCAGCAGCTCCCCCTCGGACAGGGGGAACACTGAAGCTTTCTTT. It encodes CASSSPSDRGNTEAFF. The rearrangement joins TRBV7-6 to TRBJ1-1; 9 bases align to TRBD1. V lost 4 bases, J lost 1 base, and 7 bases stayed unmatched. Germline V lookup: CDR1 SGHVS, CDR2 FNYEAQ. The CDR3 extends over 16 amino acids.

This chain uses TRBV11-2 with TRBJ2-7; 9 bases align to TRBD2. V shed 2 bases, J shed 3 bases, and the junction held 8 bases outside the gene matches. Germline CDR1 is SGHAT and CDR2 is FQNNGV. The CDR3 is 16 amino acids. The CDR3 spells CASSLTASGVYYEQYF. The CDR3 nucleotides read TGTGCCAGCAGCTTAACGGCTAGCGGGGTTTACTACGAGCAGTACTTC.

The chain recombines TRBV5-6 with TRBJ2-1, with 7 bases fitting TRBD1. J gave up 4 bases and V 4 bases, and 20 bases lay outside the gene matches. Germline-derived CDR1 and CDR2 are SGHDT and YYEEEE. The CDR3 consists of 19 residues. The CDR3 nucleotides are TGTGCCAGCAGCCTCTCTTACCTTAGACGACAGGGCCCATACAATGAGCAGTTCTTC. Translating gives CASSLSYLRRQGPYNEQFF. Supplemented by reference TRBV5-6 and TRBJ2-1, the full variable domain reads DAGVTQSPTHLIKTRGQQVTLRCSPKSGHDTVSWYQQALGQGPQFIFQYYEEEERQRGNFPDRFSGHQFPNYSSELNVNALLLGDSALYLCASSLSYLRRQGPYNEQFFGPGTRLTVL.

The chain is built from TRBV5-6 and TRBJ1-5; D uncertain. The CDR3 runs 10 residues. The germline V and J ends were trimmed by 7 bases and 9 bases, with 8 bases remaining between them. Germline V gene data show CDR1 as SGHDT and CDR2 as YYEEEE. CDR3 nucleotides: TGTGCCAGCCTTGGTTGGCCCCAGCATTTT. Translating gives CASLGWPQHF. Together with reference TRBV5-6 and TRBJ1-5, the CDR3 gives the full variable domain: DAGVTQSPTHLIKTRGQQVTLRCSPKSGHDTVSWYQQALGQGPQFIFQYYEEEERQRGNFPDRFSGHQFPNYSSELNVNALLLGDSALYLCASLGWPQHFGDGTRLSIL.

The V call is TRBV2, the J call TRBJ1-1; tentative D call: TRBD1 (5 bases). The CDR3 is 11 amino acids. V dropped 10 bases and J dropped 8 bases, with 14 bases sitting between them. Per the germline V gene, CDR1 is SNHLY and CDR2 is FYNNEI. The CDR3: CAIPTGAEAFF. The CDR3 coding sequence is TGTGCCATCCCGACCGGGGCCGAAGCTTTCTTT.

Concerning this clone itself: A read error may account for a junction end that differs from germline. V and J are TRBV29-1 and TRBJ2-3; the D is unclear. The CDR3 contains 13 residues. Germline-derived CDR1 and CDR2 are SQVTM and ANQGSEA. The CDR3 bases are TGCGGCGTTGAAGGAAGTCGCACAGATACGCAGTATTTT. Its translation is CGVEGSRTDTQYF.

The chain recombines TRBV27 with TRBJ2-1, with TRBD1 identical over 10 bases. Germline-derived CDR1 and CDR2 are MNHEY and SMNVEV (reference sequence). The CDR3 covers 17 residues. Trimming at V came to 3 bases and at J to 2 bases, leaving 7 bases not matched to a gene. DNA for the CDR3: TGTGCCAGCAGTTTGATCCCGACAGGGGGCCCCTACAATGAGCAGTTCTTC. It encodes CASSLIPTGGPYNEQFF.